The clone carrying this TCR beta chain was detected once. Its antigen is as yet unknown. This sample was taken from a study of cytomegalovirus exposure and HLA in healthy donors. The study, taken as a whole, reports: Prior analysis indicated that the majority of TCR beta V segments exhibited productivity approximately 87% or approximately 30% of the time. The study carried out a later analysis of TCR beta sequences. It associated around 17,000 of them with specific HLA alleles at a false discovery rate of 0.05. Later analysis suggested most CMV-associated TCR beta chains were HLA-restricted.

The PCR was carried out with 60 Vbeta primers and 13 Jbeta primers. Profiling relied on immunoSEQ multiplex PCR, and the TCRdb table lists in-frame clones only, not all of them. The data contain roughly 60,000 clones, 60% to 85% of them seen just once; the ten biggest clones take up approximately 3.4%. The TCR was taken from a middle-aged woman in good health and CMV-seropositive. Specimen: PBMCs.

CDR3 sequence: CASSLSGALNEQFF. CDR3 DNA: TGTGCCAGCAGCTTGAGTGGGGCGCTCAATGAGCAGTTCTTC. The gene calls are TRBV5-5 and TRBJ2-1, with TRBD1 as a possible D gene (5 bases). The CDR3 contains 14 residues. Trimming cost V 1 base and J 6 bases, with 11 bases left between them. Germline loops: CDR1 SGHKS, CDR2 YYEKEE (reference sequence). Combining the CDR3 with reference TRBV5-5 and TRBJ2-1 gives the whole variable domain DAGVTQSPTHLIKTRGQQVTLRCSPISGHKSVSWYQQVLGQGPQFIFQYYEKEERGRGNFPDRFSARQFPNYSSELNVNALLLGDSALYLCASSLSGALNEQFFGPGTRLTVL.